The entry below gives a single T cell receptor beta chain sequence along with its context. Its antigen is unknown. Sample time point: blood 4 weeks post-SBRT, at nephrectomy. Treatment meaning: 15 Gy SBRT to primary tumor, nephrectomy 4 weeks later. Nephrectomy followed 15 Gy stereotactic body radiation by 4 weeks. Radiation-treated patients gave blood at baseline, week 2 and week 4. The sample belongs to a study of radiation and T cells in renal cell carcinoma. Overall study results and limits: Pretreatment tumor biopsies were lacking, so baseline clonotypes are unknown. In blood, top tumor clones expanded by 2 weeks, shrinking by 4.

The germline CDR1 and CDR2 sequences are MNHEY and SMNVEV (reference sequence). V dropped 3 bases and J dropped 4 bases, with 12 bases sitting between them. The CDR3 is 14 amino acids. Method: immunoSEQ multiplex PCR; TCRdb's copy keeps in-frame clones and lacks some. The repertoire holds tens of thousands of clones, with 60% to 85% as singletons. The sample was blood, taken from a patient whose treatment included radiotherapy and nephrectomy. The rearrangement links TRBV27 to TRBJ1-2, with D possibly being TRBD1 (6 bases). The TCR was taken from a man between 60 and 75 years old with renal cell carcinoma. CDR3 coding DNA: TGTGCCAGCAGTTTCGGGGGCGCGGGCTATGGCTACACCTTC. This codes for CASSFGGAGYGYTF.